This TCR beta chain is drawn from a study of blood T cell repertoires in COVID-19. Data came from immunoSEQ multiplex PCR; TCRdb stores just in-frame clones and leaves some out. The data contain some 22,000 clones, roughly 94% of them singletons. CDR3 length: 16 residues. V was trimmed by 0 bases and J by 7 bases, leaving 17 bases between them. Per the germline V gene, CDR1 is SGHRS and CDR2 is YFSETQ. This clone came up once. The sequence was collected from a woman aged 45-59 years with active COVID-19. The V and J genes are TRBV5-1 and TRBJ2-1; TRBD2 is a possible D gene (6 bases). The sample consisted of peripheral blood. CDR3 DNA sequence: TGCGCCAGCAGCTTGGGAGCCGGGGGAGGTTTGAATGAGCAGTTCTTC. Its protein product is CASSLGAGGGLNEQFF.